The following is a TCR beta chain sequence with its context. Its antigen specificity is not known. Base qualities were left out, and no much larger clone turns up one base away. The sequencer was an Illumina HiSeq 1500. TCRdb trimmed the raw reads at Q25, called clones with MiXCR and kept productive beta chains. Rows with one shared CDR3 protein collapse into an entry with the most common genes and DNA. The sample records some 220,000 distinct CDR3 sequences, approximately 13% of which are singletons. The ten most abundant clones make up 1.5% to 2% of the sample. This entry belongs to a study of T cell repertoires in cytomegalovirus infection (dated by TCRdb to the late 2010s). The study in broad terms: Donor HLA type was relevant to the analysis, as public TCR beta signatures indicated carriage of CMV infection together with the matching HLA type.

Summary of the overall study and its limitations: Carriers of CMV infection plus the relevant HLA type were discriminated by the cumulative frequency of public TCR beta family members in the study cohort and in an independent approximately 400-donor cohort. The ex vivo response was dominated by HLA-C-restricted CMV-specific TCR beta clonotypes, which also provided the single most frequent clonotype in two of eight donors.

The CDR3 contains 15 residues, cysteine and phenylalanine counted. Only the CDR3 portion is preserved as DNA: 45 bases, with reading frame beginning at the first base. The junction carries 12 bases between V and J, which are trimmed by 3 bases and 1 base respectively. Via the germline V gene (reference sequence), CDR1 is LNHDA and CDR2 SQIVND. This receptor chain uses TRBV19 and TRBJ1-1, with the D gene not confidently named. Sequenced sample: PBMCs. The clonotype originates from a human donor in good health (CMV status not recorded). Some clones in this sample may be carry-over from other donors' samples. Here the CDR3 is given as CASSIAGSTNTEAFF. The sequenced DNA is TGTGCCAGTAGTATTGCGGGATCGACGAACACTGAAGCTTTCTTT.